This passage covers 25 T cell receptor beta chains from one sample sequenced in a study of shared clonotypes between healthy human individuals (dated by TCRdb to 2018 to 2021). Receptors were amplified or captured by the immunoSEQ multiplex PCR assay. What TCRdb holds here is the immuneACCESS table cut down to in-frame rearrangements. Part of the clones is not present; checked against another copy, under half of the missing clones reflect an unresolved V gene, and the others are unexplained. Here the sample has a few million clones; approximately 92% occur a single time. The ten largest clonotypes hold more than 0.12% of the sample. Input material: naive CD4+ T cells sorted from blood. The sample's cell subset or site, from its label and the paper: CD45RA+ positively selected. The receptors stem from a man aged 18 to 29 in good health.

This rearrangement joins TRBV7-2 to TRBJ1-5; D unclear. V was clipped by 3 bases and J by 2 bases, with 8 bases between them. This CDR3 comprises 14 residues. Per germline, CDR1 SGHTA and CDR2 FQGNSA. In DNA, the CDR3 is TGTGCCAGCAGCTTTGATTTGGGCAATCAGCCCCAGCATTTT. Translation: CASSFDLGNQPQHF.

V and J are TRBV4-1 and TRBJ2-3; 14 bases align to TRBD2. Germline V gives CDR1 MGHRA, CDR2 YSYEKL. Germline trimming cut 2 bases from V and 5 bases from J; bases unmatched to any gene: 6. The CDR3 spans 17 residues. CDR3 sequence (DNA): TGCGCCAGCAGCCAAACCGGGACTAGCGGGAGAGAAGATACGCAGTATTTT. It codes for CASSQTGTSGREDTQYF.

The rearrangement joins TRBV5-1 to TRBJ1-5; the match to TRBD1 covers 7 bases. Germline V CDR1 and CDR2: SGHRS, YFSETQ. The CDR3 runs 23 residues. With 2 bases clipped from V and 0 bases from J, the junction kept 26 bases outside the gene matches. CDR3 DNA: TGCGCCAGCAGCTTTCAGGACGGGCCGCGCGGCGCTAATCGACAGGGTAGCAATCAGCCCCAGCATTTT. Translation gives CASSFQDGPRGANRQGSNQPQHF.

This chain connects TRBV30 to TRBJ1-2; 10 positions match TRBD1. J was trimmed by 2 bases and V by 7 bases; bases with no gene match: 1. CDR1 and CDR2 (germline): GTSNPN, SVGIG (reference sequence). CDR3 length: 12 amino acids. The CDR3 reads CALGQGNYGYTF. CDR3 nucleotide sequence: TGTGCCTTGGGACAGGGGAACTATGGCTACACCTTC.

The chain joins TRBV7-8 to TRBJ2-7; 9 bases are shared with TRBD2. J was trimmed by 6 bases and V by 3 bases; bases with no gene match: 9. CDR1 and CDR2 (germline): SGHVS, FQNEAQ. The CDR3 runs to 15 residues. Here the CDR3 reads CASSFSGRGGFEQYF. CDR3 DNA: TGTGCCAGCAGCTTTAGCGGGAGAGGCGGCTTCGAGCAGTACTTC.

This chain links TRBV10-1 with TRBJ2-7, with a possible D match to TRBD1 (6 bases). V lost 3 bases to trimming and J lost 2 bases, with 11 bases between them. The germline V gene has CDR1 WNHNN and CDR2 SYGVQD (reference sequence). This CDR3 has 14 residues. The CDR3 sequence is CASSDTGRPYEQYF. DNA of the CDR3: TGCGCCAGCAGTGACACAGGGCGGCCCTACGAGCAGTACTTC.

In this sample, this clone turned up a few times. The chain has TRBV7-9 and TRBJ1-5; D is uncertain. Trimming pared 1 base from V and 0 bases from J, leaving 7 bases between. CDR3 length equals 15 residues. Per the germline V gene, CDR1 is SEHNR and CDR2 is FQNEAQ (reference sequence). The CDR3 loop is CASSLGQASNQPQHF. DNA for the CDR3: TGTGCCAGCAGCTTAGGGCAGGCTAGCAATCAGCCCCAGCATTTT.

The CDR3: CASSLRGTASKTEGETQYF. The CDR3 coding sequence is TGTGCCAGCAGCTTGAGGGGGACAGCCTCAAAAACGGAGGGGGAGACCCAGTACTTC. The rearrangement links TRBV7-9 to TRBJ2-5, with D possibly TRBD1 on 7 matching bases. Germline CDR1 reads SEHNR; CDR2 reads FQNEAQ (reference sequence). The CDR3 sequence is 19 residues long. The V gene lost 3 bases and the J gene lost 5 bases, with 28 bases spanning the gap.

This clone was picked up one time. The V and J genes are TRBV5-6 and TRBJ2-7; D may match TRBD1 or TRBD2 (5 bases each). Germline CDR1 is SGHDT and CDR2 is YYEEEE. This CDR3 contains 15 residues. Deletions cut 5 bases from V and 7 bases from J, with 22 bases between. The CDR3 bases are TGTGCCAGCAGTTATACGGGACGGAGCTTTGGGGAGCAGTACTTC. Translating it yields CASSYTGRSFGEQYF.

The V and J genes are TRBV6-1 and TRBJ1-2; 8 bases align to TRBD1. CDR1 and CDR2 from the germline V gene are MNHNS and SASEGT. V lost 2 bases and J lost 0; bases outside the gene matches: 8. The CDR3 sequence is 17 residues long. The CDR3 DNA is TGTGCCAGCAGTGAAAGGGCAGGGGGCCCGACTAACTATGGCTACACCTTC. Protein sequence: CASSERAGGPTNYGYTF.

A word on this clone: Other DNA sequences in the same sample also yield this CDR3. V is TRBV4-1 and J is TRBJ1-5; unclear D gene. From germline, CDR1 is MGHRA and CDR2 YSYEKL. V was clipped by 0 bases and J by 0 bases, with 6 bases between them. The CDR3 is 15 amino acids. This chain's CDR3 is CASSQDEVSNQPQHF. Here the CDR3 DNA reads TGCGCCAGCAGCCAAGATGAGGTTAGCAATCAGCCCCAGCATTTT.

The chain is built from TRBV7-9 and TRBJ1-5, with D unclear. Germline values: CDR1 SEHNR, CDR2 FQNEAQ (reference sequence). With 5 bases removed from V and 8 bases from J, the gap between germline ends came to 13 bases. CDR3 length: 13 residues. For the CDR3, the DNA is TGTGCCAGCAGCCCATCGGGTGTGGAGCCCCAGCATTTT. Encoded protein: CASSPSGVEPQHF.

This chain uses TRBV6-1 with TRBJ1-2; a possible D gene is TRBD1 (5 bases). V was shortened by 2 bases and J by 8 bases, with 12 bases between the two germline ends. CDR3 length: 13 amino acids. Germline CDR1 MNHNS, CDR2 SASEGT. The CDR3 nucleotides are TGTGCCAGCAGTGAACAGGGTGTTGGCGGCTACACCTTC. The encoded protein is CASSEQGVGGYTF.

The rearrangement joins TRBV5-6 to TRBJ2-7; no reliable D call. The CDR3 has 13 residues. The V end lost 0 bases, the J end lost 3 bases, and 7 bases lay between the germline ends. Germline V gene sequence: CDR1 SGHDT, CDR2 YYEEEE. In nucleotides, the CDR3 is TGTGCCAGCAGCTTGGGACGGAACTACGAGCAGTACTTC. Encoded protein: CASSLGRNYEQYF.

The chain carries TRBV7-2 and TRBJ1-4; D may be TRBD1 (5 bases). The CDR3 runs 15 residues. V was cut by 6 bases and J by 3 bases, with 14 bases left in between. Looked up from germline, CDR1 is SGHTA and CDR2 is FQGNSA. CDR3 bases: TGTGCCAGCAGTACCTGGGGGGAGCCTAATGAAAAACTGTTTTTT. Amino acid sequence: CASSTWGEPNEKLFF.

This chain joins TRBV6-1 and TRBJ1-2; the match to TRBD1 covers 7 bases. CDR3 length: 15 amino acids. V gave up 3 bases and J gave up 3 bases; unmatched junction bases: 7. Germline CDR1 MNHNS, CDR2 SASEGT. The CDR3, as DNA: TGTGCCAGCAGTGATCAGGGGGGCCTAGACTATGGCTACACCTTC. Protein product: CASSDQGGLDYGYTF.

The chain combines TRBV7-6 with TRBJ2-7; D is possibly TRBD1 (7 bases). Looked up from germline, CDR1 is SGHVS and CDR2 is FNYEAQ. V gave up 1 base and J gave up 5 bases, with 24 bases separating them. The CDR3 length is 18 residues. CDR3 DNA sequence: TGTGCCAGCAGCTTAGTAGGTTGGAGGGGGCGTAAAGAAGACGAGCAGTACTTC. This encodes CASSLVGWRGRKEDEQYF.

As regards this clone: The same CDR3 is also encoded by other DNA sequences in this sample. The CDR3 DNA is TGTGCCAGCCGCCGGGACAGCTCCTACGAGCAGTACTTC. This translates into CASRRDSSYEQYF. The V call is TRBV6-1, the J call TRBJ2-7, with 7 bases matching TRBD1. Germline loops: CDR1 MNHNS, CDR2 SASEGT. The CDR3 runs 13 residues. The V gene end was trimmed by 8 bases and the J gene end by 0 bases; junction bases not matched to a gene: 4.

The chain recombines TRBV7-9 with TRBJ1-4; no clear D. Germline loops: CDR1 SEHNR, CDR2 FQNEAQ (reference sequence). The CDR3 is 13 residues long. V dropped 3 bases and J dropped 7 bases, with 9 bases sitting between them. CDR3 protein: CASSFSAGEKLFF. DNA for the CDR3: TGTGCCAGCAGCTTCTCCGCGGGTGAAAAACTGTTTTTT.

This chain joins TRBV5-1 and TRBJ1-5, with D possibly being TRBD1 (6 bases). The germline gives CDR1 SGHRS, CDR2 YFSETQ. Trimming left V 5 bases short and J 3 bases short, with 12 bases between. The CDR3 spans 14 residues. The CDR3 coding sequence is TGCGCCAGCAGATCGGACAGAATCAATCAGCCCCAGCATTTT. Translation gives CASRSDRINQPQHF.

Notes on this clone: The same CDR3 can be traced to other DNA sequences in this sample. V gene TRBV5-1 combines with J gene TRBJ2-3; no reliable D call. CDR1 SGHRS and CDR2 YFSETQ come from the germline V gene. This CDR3 is 13 amino acids long. V was clipped by 0 bases and J by 4 bases, with 6 bases between them. The CDR3 spells CASSLVGADTQYF. CDR3 nucleotide sequence: TGCGCCAGCAGCTTGGTTGGGGCAGATACGCAGTATTTT.

The chain links TRBV7-9 to TRBJ1-5; D uncertain. The length of the CDR3 is 16 residues. The germline V and J ends were trimmed by 4 bases and 3 bases, with 16 bases remaining between them. Germline values: CDR1 SEHNR, CDR2 FQNEAQ (reference sequence). CDR3 bases: TGTGCCAGCAGCTCCTTGACGGGCGACTACAATCAGCCCCAGCATTTT. It encodes CASSSLTGDYNQPQHF. Variable domain in full (rest from reference TRBV7-9 and TRBJ1-5): DTGVSQNPRHKITKRGQNVTFRCDPISEHNRLYWYRQTLGQGPEFLTYFQNEAQLEKSRLLSDRFSAERPKGSFSTLEIQRTEQGDSAMYLCASSSLTGDYNQPQHFGDGTRLSIL.

In regard to this clone: Distinct nucleotide sequences in the sample also encode this CDR3. This sequence joins TRBV9 and TRBJ2-3; 7 bases are shared with TRBD1. In germline, CDR1 is SGDLS, CDR2 YYNGEE. The CDR3 loop spans 14 amino acids. Trimming removed 0 bases from V and 4 bases from J; junction bases left unmatched: 2. For the CDR3, the DNA is TGTGCCAGCAGCGTAGGTCAGGGGGCAGATACGCAGTATTTT. Translated: CASSVGQGADTQYF.

The V and J genes are TRBV19 and TRBJ1-6; the D is unclear. Trimming removed 3 bases at V and 6 bases at J, with 18 bases between. This CDR3 is 17 amino acids long. Germline CDR1 is LNHDA and CDR2 is SQIVND (reference sequence). In nucleotides, the CDR3 is TGTGCCAGTAGTATGATGATCTCCTCCGGGGTTAATTCACCCCTCCACTTT. This sequence encodes CASSMMISSGVNSPLHF.

The chain carries TRBV2 and TRBJ1-1; 7 positions agree with TRBD1. Germline V gene lookup returns CDR1 SNHLY and CDR2 FYNNEI. V shed 9 bases and J 4 bases; nucleotides not matched to a gene: 8. CDR3 length equals 13 residues. For the CDR3, the DNA is TGTGCCAGATCCCGACAGGGTGGCACTGAAGCTTTCTTT. Translation: CARSRQGGTEAFF.